This T cell receptor (beta chain) was retrieved from a study of radiotherapy plus CTLA-4 blockade in lung cancer. Turning to the study itself: Disease control was present in 25% to 35% of patients, and objective responses in around 18%. Overall study findings and caveats: Radiotherapy plus ipilimumab was followed by expansion in blood of tumor-derived TCR clones. Per reports, early blood T cell clone dynamics, plus interferon-beta, forecast response most strongly.

To note about this clone: Its target is not known.

CTLA-4 blockade with ipilimumab, together with focal radiation, was given to patients with chemo-refractory metastatic non-small-cell lung cancer. The CDR3 covers 15 residues. J lost 0 bases, V lost 4 bases, and 2 bases had no gene match. Germline V gene lookup returns CDR1 SGHDT and CDR2 YYEEEE. Produced via immunoSEQ multiplex PCR; TCRdb's table is partial and in-frame only. The table shows tens of thousands of clones, with around nine tenths occurring only once. This sequence originates from a human donor with non-small cell lung cancer that progressed on radiotherapy plus ipilimumab. The J gene is TRBJ2-1, the V gene TRBV5-6; 9 nucleotides match TRBD2. The sequencing here drew on peripheral blood, taken from a patient treated with radiotherapy plus ipilimumab. DNA of the CDR3: TGTGCCAGCAGCCCTAGCGGGGCCTCCTACAATGAGCAGTTCTTC. It translates to CASSPSGASYNEQFF.